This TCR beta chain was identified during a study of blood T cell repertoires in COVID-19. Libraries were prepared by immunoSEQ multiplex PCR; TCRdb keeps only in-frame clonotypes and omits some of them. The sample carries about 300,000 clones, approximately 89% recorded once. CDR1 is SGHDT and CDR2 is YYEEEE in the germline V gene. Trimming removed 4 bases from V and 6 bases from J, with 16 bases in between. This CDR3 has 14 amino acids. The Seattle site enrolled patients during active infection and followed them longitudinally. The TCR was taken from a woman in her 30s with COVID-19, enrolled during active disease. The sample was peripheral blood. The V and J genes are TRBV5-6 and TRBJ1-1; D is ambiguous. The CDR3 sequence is CASSPNPGIPEAFF. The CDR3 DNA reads TGTGCCAGCAGCCCCAACCCGGGGATACCTGAAGCTTTCTTT.